The source of this TCR beta chain is a study of blood T cells in healthy people across ages. Background on the study: Template switching retrieved approximately one barcoded beta molecule for each two T cells.

With each sample, at least 5.5 micrograms of total RNA were extracted. Primed by a sample-barcoded 5' primer and a J-beta primer mix, a second PCR proceeded for about 6 to 11 cycles. TCRdb analysed the 5' RACE reads with MiXCR anew, one entry per CDR3 protein. Found here are 850,000 to 1,000,000 distinct CDR3 sequences, about 51% of them singletons; the top ten hold roughly 23%. Input material: blood. The sequence was collected from a woman aged 60 to 75 in good health.

CDR3 residues: CASRGRRMNTEAFF. CDR3 DNA sequence: TGTGCCAGCAGGGGACGGAGAATGAACACTGAAGCTTTCTTT. This sequence joins TRBV2 and TRBJ1-1; possible D gene TRBD1, 5 bases. Germline V gives CDR1 SNHLY, CDR2 FYNNEI. There are 14 residues in the CDR3. The V and J ends lost 6 bases and 0 bases respectively, with 11 bases between them.